This T cell receptor (beta chain) was captured by sequencing in a study of blood T cell repertoires in COVID-19. At the level of the study: T cells, B-cell-depleted T cells, or PBMCs provided the cDNA or gDNA that served as material.

Source study methods: Estimates of nucleated cell counts were drawn from the amplification of reference gene primers. The protocol was immunoSEQ multiplex PCR, while the TCRdb copy is restricted to in-frame clones and leaves out a portion. The DNA gave D and trimming, while V, J and clone size come from that table. The table lists about 330,000 clones, roughly 90% of them singletons. The V end lost 5 bases, the J end lost 7 bases, and 12 bases lay between the germline ends. There are 14 residues in the CDR3. The germline gives CDR1 MNHEY, CDR2 SMNVEV (reference sequence). Participants were aged about 18 to 90 years, lived in over 20 US areas, and enrolled virtually. Assignments of participants to cohorts depended upon their own reported clinical history.

The TCR was taken from a woman aged 25 to 39 who had recovered from COVID-19. The specimen was PBMCs or T cells enriched from blood (not recorded which). V and J are TRBV27 and TRBJ1-6; no definite D call. The CDR3 spells CASSLRSGNSPLHF. CDR3 bases: TGTGCCAGCAGTCTCCGGTCCGGGAATTCACCCCTCCACTTT.